This T cell receptor (beta chain) was sequenced for a study of blood T cell repertoires in COVID-19. The CDR3 contains 17 residues. Original methodology: Estimation of nucleated cell counts relied on the amplification of reference gene primers. TCRdb's table, derived via immunoSEQ multiplex PCR, lists solely in-frame clones and lacks some. That table supplies the V and J calls and clone size; D and trimming were determined from the DNA. The sample includes approximately 46,000 clones, about 82% of them seen just once. The sequence derives from a human donor in a cohort sampled during active COVID-19. The rearrangement uses TRBV21-1 and TRBJ1-1; TRBD1, the table's D call, was not compared with the DNA. TRBV21-1 is a pseudogene segment. The sequenced material came from peripheral blood. CDR3 sequence reads: CASSKFVRQGLSTEAFF. In DNA form, the CDR3 reads TGTGCCAGCAGCAAATTTGTAAGACAGGGGCTCAGCACTGAAGCTTTCTTT.